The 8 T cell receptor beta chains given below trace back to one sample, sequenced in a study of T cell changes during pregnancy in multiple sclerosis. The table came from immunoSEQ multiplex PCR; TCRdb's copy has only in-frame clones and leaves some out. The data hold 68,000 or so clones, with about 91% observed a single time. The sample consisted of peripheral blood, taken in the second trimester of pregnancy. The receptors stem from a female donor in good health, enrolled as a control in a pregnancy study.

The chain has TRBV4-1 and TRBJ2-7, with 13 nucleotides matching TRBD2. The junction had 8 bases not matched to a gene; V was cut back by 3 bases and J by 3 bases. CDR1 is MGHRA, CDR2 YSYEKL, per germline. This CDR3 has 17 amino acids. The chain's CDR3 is CASSQTVGLAGHYEQYF. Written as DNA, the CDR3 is TGCGCCAGCAGCCAGACCGTGGGACTAGCGGGGCACTACGAGCAGTACTTC.

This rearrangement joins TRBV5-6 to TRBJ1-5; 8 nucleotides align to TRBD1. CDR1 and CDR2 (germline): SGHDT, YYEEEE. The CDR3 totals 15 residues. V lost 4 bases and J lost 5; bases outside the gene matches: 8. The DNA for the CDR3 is TGTGCCAGCAGCCTATTCAGGGGGCGCGATCAGCCCCAGCATTTT. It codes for CASSLFRGRDQPQHF.

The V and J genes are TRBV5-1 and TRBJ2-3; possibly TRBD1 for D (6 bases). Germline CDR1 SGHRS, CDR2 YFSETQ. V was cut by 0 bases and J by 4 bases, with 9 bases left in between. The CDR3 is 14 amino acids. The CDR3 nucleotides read TGCGCCAGCAGCTTGGCAGGGGTGCCAGATACGCAGTATTTT. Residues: CASSLAGVPDTQYF.

The CDR3 coding sequence is TGTGCCATCAGTGACGGCCAGGGAGGGAATGAGCAGTTCTTC. Encoded protein: CAISDGQGGNEQFF. This chain joins TRBV10-3 and TRBJ2-1, with 7 bases lining up with TRBD2. Germline V CDR1 and CDR2: ENHRY, SYGVKD. V shed 3 bases, J shed 7 bases, and the junction held 6 bases outside the gene matches. The CDR3 contains 14 residues.

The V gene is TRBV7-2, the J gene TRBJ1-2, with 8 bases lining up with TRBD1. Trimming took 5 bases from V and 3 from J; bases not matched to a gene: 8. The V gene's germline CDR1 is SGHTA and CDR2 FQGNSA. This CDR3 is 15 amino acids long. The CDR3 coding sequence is TGTGCCAGCAGCGAGGGGGGACAGGCCTACTATGGCTACACCTTC. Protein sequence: CASSEGGQAYYGYTF.

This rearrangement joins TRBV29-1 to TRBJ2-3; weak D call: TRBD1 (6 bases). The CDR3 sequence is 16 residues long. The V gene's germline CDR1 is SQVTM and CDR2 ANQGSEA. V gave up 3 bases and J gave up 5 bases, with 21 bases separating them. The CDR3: CSVELRGSGEGDTQYF. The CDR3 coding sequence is TGCAGCGTTGAGCTCCGTGGGTCAGGGGAAGGAGATACGCAGTATTTT.

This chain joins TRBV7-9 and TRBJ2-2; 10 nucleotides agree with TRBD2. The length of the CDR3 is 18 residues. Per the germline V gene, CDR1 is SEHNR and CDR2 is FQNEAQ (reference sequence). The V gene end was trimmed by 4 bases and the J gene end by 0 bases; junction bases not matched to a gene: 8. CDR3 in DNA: TGTGCCAGCAGCTCCCCTAGCGGGAGTACCCCGAACACCGGGGAGCTGTTTTTT. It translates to CASSSPSGSTPNTGELFF.

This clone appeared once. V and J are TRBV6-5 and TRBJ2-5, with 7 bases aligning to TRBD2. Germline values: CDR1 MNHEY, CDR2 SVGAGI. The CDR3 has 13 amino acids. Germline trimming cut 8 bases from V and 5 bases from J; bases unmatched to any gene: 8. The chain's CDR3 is CASGREGVETQYF. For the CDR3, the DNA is TGTGCCAGCGGGAGGGAAGGGGTGGAGACCCAGTACTTC.